A selection of T cell receptor beta chains follows, all from one sample in a study of CD8 T cells in ankylosing spondylitis. MiXCR, run by TCRdb on the 5' RACE reads, gives a single entry per CDR3 protein. The top ten hold under 1.2% of the sample, which has approximately 400,000 distinct CDR3 sequences, roughly 15% seen once. Input material: blood, either unsorted or a sorted T cell fraction (not recorded which). These receptors originate from a male donor with ankylosing spondylitis. Both conserved end residues are part of each CDR3. Fields, in order: D gene, J gene, V gene, clone size, CDR3 DNA, CDR3 protein. The D gene is left open where the match is weak. Size is stated for part of the rows, as once, few or many counts, or as a class when the clone is expanded.

d_call: NA; j_call: TRBJ2-1; v_call: TRBV24-1; clone_size: few; cdr3_nt: TGTGCCACCAGTGAAACTAGTTTTGGGCAAAATGAGCAGTTCTTC; cdr3_aa: CATSETSFGQNEQFF
d_call: TRBD2; j_call: TRBJ2-1; v_call: TRBV27; clone_size: NA; cdr3_nt: TGTGCCAGCAGTTTTGCCCTAACTAGCGGGAGAGTCGGGGAGCAGTTCTTC; cdr3_aa: CASSFALTSGRVGEQFF
d_call: NA; j_call: TRBJ2-3; v_call: TRBV7-6; clone_size: few; cdr3_nt: TGTGCCAGCAGCTTAGTTGGGGGCCCCAGCACAGATACGCAGTATTTT; cdr3_aa: CASSLVGGPSTDTQYF
d_call: NA; j_call: TRBJ1-3; v_call: TRBV5-1; clone_size: few; cdr3_nt: TGCGCCAGCAGCCCAACTGACAGAGTCTCTGGAAACACCATATATTTT; cdr3_aa: CASSPTDRVSGNTIYF
d_call: NA; j_call: TRBJ2-5; v_call: TRBV5-1; clone_size: NA; cdr3_nt: TGCGCCAGCAGCTTGAATTGGGAGCCCCAGTACTTC; cdr3_aa: CASSLNWEPQYF
d_call: TRBD1; j_call: TRBJ1-1; v_call: TRBV5-1; clone_size: few; cdr3_nt: TGCGCCAGCAGCTCCCAGGGGGCAGCGGTGAACACTGAAGCTTTCTTT; cdr3_aa: CASSSQGAAVNTEAFF
d_call: TRBD1; j_call: TRBJ2-1; v_call: TRBV5-1; clone_size: few; cdr3_nt: TGCGCCAGCAGCCCGGGACAGGGGAACAATGAGCAGTTCTTC; cdr3_aa: CASSPGQGNNEQFF
d_call: NA; j_call: TRBJ1-1; v_call: TRBV7-2; clone_size: many; cdr3_nt: TGTGCCAGCAAGGCGGGGGGTCGGGCTGAAGCTTTCTTT; cdr3_aa: CASKAGGRAEAFF
d_call: TRBD1; j_call: TRBJ1-2; v_call: TRBV5-1; clone_size: NA; cdr3_nt: TGCGCCAGCAGCTCGACAGGGATCTCCTATGGCTACACCTTC; cdr3_aa: CASSSTGISYGYTF
d_call: NA; j_call: TRBJ1-5; v_call: TRBV20-1; clone_size: NA; cdr3_nt: TGCAGTGCTAGAGAGGGTTCCTATAGCAATCAGCCCCAGCATTTT; cdr3_aa: CSAREGSYSNQPQHF
d_call: TRBD1; j_call: TRBJ2-2; v_call: TRBV9; clone_size: NA; cdr3_nt: TGTGCCAGCAGCCCAAGACAGGGGGCGACGGGCGGGGAGCTGTTTTTT; cdr3_aa: CASSPRQGATGGELFF
d_call: TRBD2; j_call: TRBJ2-5; v_call: TRBV12-3/TRBV12-4; clone_size: NA; cdr3_nt: TGTGCCAGCAGTGCCGGACTAGCGGGGGGGGGGTCCCAGTACTTC; cdr3_aa: CASSAGLAGGGSQYF
d_call: NA; j_call: TRBJ1-6; v_call: TRBV28; clone_size: many; cdr3_nt: TGTGCCAGCAGTTTCTCTGATTCACCCCTCCACTTT; cdr3_aa: CASSFSDSPLHF
d_call: TRBD2; j_call: TRBJ2-6; v_call: TRBV4-2; clone_size: few; cdr3_nt: TGTGCCAGCAGCCCTAGGGGACTAGCGGGAGAATCCGGCTCTGGGGCCAACGTCCTGACTTTC; cdr3_aa: CASSPRGLAGESGSGANVLTF
d_call: TRBD1; j_call: TRBJ2-2; v_call: TRBV12-3/TRBV12-4; clone_size: few; cdr3_nt: TGTGCCAGCAGTTTCGGGGACAGCCGCACCGGGGAGCTGTTTTTT; cdr3_aa: CASSFGDSRTGELFF
d_call: TRBD2; j_call: TRBJ2-3; v_call: TRBV29-1; clone_size: few; cdr3_nt: TGCAGCGTTAGACTAGCGGGAGCCACAGATACGCAGTATTTT; cdr3_aa: CSVRLAGATDTQYF
d_call: NA; j_call: TRBJ2-5; v_call: TRBV6-1; clone_size: few; cdr3_nt: TGTGCCAGCAGCCCTTACAGGTACCAAGAGACCCAGTACTTC; cdr3_aa: CASSPYRYQETQYF
d_call: TRBD2; j_call: TRBJ2-5; v_call: TRBV29-1; clone_size: NA; cdr3_nt: TGCAGCGTAGGTCTAGCGGGGGGACAAGAGACCCAGTACTTC; cdr3_aa: CSVGLAGGQETQYF
d_call: NA; j_call: TRBJ1-5; v_call: TRBV11-2; clone_size: NA; cdr3_nt: TGTGCCAGCAGCTTAGCCGGGGGTCAGCCCCAGCATTTT; cdr3_aa: CASSLAGGQPQHF
d_call: NA; j_call: TRBJ2-7; v_call: TRBV7-9; clone_size: NA; cdr3_nt: TGTGCCAGCAGCTTAGTGGCAGGGGCAGGCTACGAGCAGTACTTC; cdr3_aa: CASSLVAGAGYEQYF
d_call: NA; j_call: TRBJ1-4; v_call: TRBV5-1; clone_size: NA; cdr3_nt: TGCGCCAGCACCGACCGGGGTATAGGGGAGAATGAAAAACTGTTTTTT; cdr3_aa: CASTDRGIGENEKLFF
d_call: NA; j_call: TRBJ1-6; v_call: TRBV12-3/TRBV12-4; clone_size: few; cdr3_nt: TGTGCCAGCAGTAAGCAGGGTGGGTCGGATTCACCCCTCCACTTT; cdr3_aa: CASSKQGGSDSPLHF
d_call: NA; j_call: TRBJ1-1; v_call: TRBV11-2; clone_size: NA; cdr3_nt: TGTGCCAGCAGCTTAGTTCAGGCGGTAGCTTTCTTT; cdr3_aa: CASSLVQAVAFF
d_call: NA; j_call: TRBJ2-3; v_call: TRBV6-1; clone_size: NA; cdr3_nt: TGTGCCAGCACTACAGGGAGGACAGATACGCAGTATTTT; cdr3_aa: CASTTGRTDTQYF
d_call: NA; j_call: TRBJ1-4; v_call: TRBV15; clone_size: NA; cdr3_nt: TGTGCCACCAGCAGAGGGGGGAGCACTAATGAAAAACTGTTTTTT; cdr3_aa: CATSRGGSTNEKLFF
d_call: TRBD1; j_call: TRBJ2-5; v_call: TRBV20-1; clone_size: NA; cdr3_nt: TGCAGTGCTAGAGATCTCCGGGACAGGCCATCGACGCAAGAGACCCAGTACTTC; cdr3_aa: CSARDLRDRPSTQETQYF
d_call: NA; j_call: TRBJ1-2; v_call: TRBV11-2; clone_size: many; cdr3_nt: TGTGCCAGCAGCTCCATATATCAAACCGACAGTTCTAACTATGGCTACACCTTC; cdr3_aa: CASSSIYQTDSSNYGYTF
d_call: TRBD1; j_call: TRBJ2-7; v_call: TRBV5-1; clone_size: NA; cdr3_nt: TGCGCCAGCAGCTTGGACCCCTTCGGGACAGATCTATACGAGCAGTACTTC; cdr3_aa: CASSLDPFGTDLYEQYF
d_call: NA; j_call: TRBJ1-2; v_call: TRBV6-5; clone_size: NA; cdr3_nt: TGTGCCAGCAGTTACTCGTTATCGGGGATCTATGGCTACACCTTC; cdr3_aa: CASSYSLSGIYGYTF
d_call: NA; j_call: TRBJ1-6; v_call: TRBV15; clone_size: NA; cdr3_nt: TGTGCCACCTCCGCGGCAGATTCACCCCTCCACTTT; cdr3_aa: CATSAADSPLHF
d_call: NA; j_call: TRBJ1-5; v_call: TRBV5-1; clone_size: NA; cdr3_nt: TGCGCCAGCAGCTTGGGGGGGGGAAATAATCAGCCCCAGCATTTT; cdr3_aa: CASSLGGGNNQPQHF
d_call: TRBD1; j_call: TRBJ2-7; v_call: TRBV7-2; clone_size: few; cdr3_nt: TGTGCCAGCAGCACACCCACAGGGGACGAGCAGTACTTC; cdr3_aa: CASSTPTGDEQYF
d_call: NA; j_call: TRBJ2-7; v_call: TRBV6-2/TRBV6-3; clone_size: NA; cdr3_nt: TGTGCCAGCAGTTATGAATTCACCTACGAGCAGTACTTC; cdr3_aa: CASSYEFTYEQYF
d_call: NA; j_call: TRBJ2-7; v_call: TRBV3-1; clone_size: few; cdr3_nt: TGTGCCAGCAGCCAAGGTTGGGGACCCTACGAGCAGTACTTC; cdr3_aa: CASSQGWGPYEQYF
d_call: NA; j_call: TRBJ1-1; v_call: TRBV6-5; clone_size: NA; cdr3_nt: TGTGCCAGCAGTTACTCGACGGGTTCTAGGGCTTTCTTT; cdr3_aa: CASSYSTGSRAFF
d_call: TRBD2; j_call: TRBJ2-1; v_call: TRBV5-1; clone_size: many; cdr3_nt: TGCGCCAGCAGCCCGGGGACTAGCGGGCTCAATGAGCAGTTCTTC; cdr3_aa: CASSPGTSGLNEQFF
d_call: NA; j_call: TRBJ2-4; v_call: TRBV3-1; clone_size: many; cdr3_nt: TGTGCCAGCAGCCCGGCTGGTGGTAGCAACATTCAGTACTTC; cdr3_aa: CASSPAGGSNIQYF
d_call: TRBD2; j_call: TRBJ2-3; v_call: TRBV11-2; clone_size: few; cdr3_nt: TGTGCCAGCAGAAAACCCGGGACTAGAACAGATACGCAGTATTTT; cdr3_aa: CASRKPGTRTDTQYF
d_call: NA; j_call: TRBJ1-1; v_call: TRBV7-8; clone_size: many; cdr3_nt: TGTGCCAGCAGCCCAACGGGGAGTGAAGCTTTCTTT; cdr3_aa: CASSPTGSEAFF
d_call: NA; j_call: TRBJ2-7; v_call: TRBV20-1; clone_size: many; cdr3_nt: TGCAGTGCTAGTGATGGCGGGCCTTTGTACGAGCAGTACTTC; cdr3_aa: CSASDGGPLYEQYF
d_call: TRBD2; j_call: TRBJ2-1; v_call: TRBV20-1; clone_size: few; cdr3_nt: TGCAGTGCTAGAGCTAAACTAGCGGGAGGATCCTACAATGAGCAGTTCTTC; cdr3_aa: CSARAKLAGGSYNEQFF
d_call: NA; j_call: TRBJ1-2; v_call: TRBV29-1; clone_size: NA; cdr3_nt: TGCAGCGTAGACAGTAGCTATGGCTACACCTTC; cdr3_aa: CSVDSSYGYTF
d_call: NA; j_call: TRBJ2-6; v_call: TRBV6-5; clone_size: NA; cdr3_nt: TGTGCCAGCAGTTATAAACGGGGCGCTGGGGCCAACGTCCTGACTTTC; cdr3_aa: CASSYKRGAGANVLTF
d_call: TRBD1; j_call: TRBJ2-5; v_call: TRBV29-1; clone_size: many; cdr3_nt: TGCAGCGTACAGGGGGCGGAAGAGACCCAGTACTTC; cdr3_aa: CSVQGAEETQYF
d_call: NA; j_call: TRBJ1-5; v_call: TRBV15; clone_size: NA; cdr3_nt: TGTGCCACCAGCAGAGGCCTTCTACATCAGGGGCCCCAGCATTTT; cdr3_aa: CATSRGLLHQGPQHF
d_call: TRBD2; j_call: TRBJ2-2; v_call: TRBV20-1; clone_size: NA; cdr3_nt: TGCTGTGCTAGAGATAACCTAGCGGGAGGCAACACCGGGGAGCTGTTTTTT; cdr3_aa: CCARDNLAGGNTGELFF
d_call: TRBD2; j_call: TRBJ2-3; v_call: TRBV4-2; clone_size: NA; cdr3_nt: TGTGCCAGCAGCCAAGGTAGCGGACAGCGGGGGAGCACAGATACGCAGTATTTT; cdr3_aa: CASSQGSGQRGSTDTQYF
d_call: NA; j_call: TRBJ1-1; v_call: TRBV7-3; clone_size: many; cdr3_nt: TGTGCCAGCAGCCCAAATGGAGAGGGTCTAGCTTTCTTT; cdr3_aa: CASSPNGEGLAFF
d_call: TRBD1; j_call: TRBJ2-7; v_call: TRBV7-2; clone_size: NA; cdr3_nt: TGTGCCAGCAGTTCCAGACAGGGTGGGATCTACGAGCAGTACTTC; cdr3_aa: CASSSRQGGIYEQYF
d_call: NA; j_call: TRBJ1-2; v_call: TRBV6-5; clone_size: few; cdr3_nt: TGTGCCAGCACCCCAGGGGTTGGTGGCTACACCTTC; cdr3_aa: CASTPGVGGYTF
d_call: TRBD2; j_call: TRBJ2-1; v_call: TRBV6-1; clone_size: many; cdr3_nt: TGTGCCAGCAGCGAACTAGCGGGGGCCTACAATGAGCAGTTCTTC; cdr3_aa: CASSELAGAYNEQFF
d_call: TRBD1; j_call: TRBJ2-2; v_call: TRBV6-2/TRBV6-3; clone_size: few; cdr3_nt: TGTGCCGGAGCGTTTGGACAGGGGGTCCCCGGGGAGCTGTTTTTT; cdr3_aa: CAGAFGQGVPGELFF